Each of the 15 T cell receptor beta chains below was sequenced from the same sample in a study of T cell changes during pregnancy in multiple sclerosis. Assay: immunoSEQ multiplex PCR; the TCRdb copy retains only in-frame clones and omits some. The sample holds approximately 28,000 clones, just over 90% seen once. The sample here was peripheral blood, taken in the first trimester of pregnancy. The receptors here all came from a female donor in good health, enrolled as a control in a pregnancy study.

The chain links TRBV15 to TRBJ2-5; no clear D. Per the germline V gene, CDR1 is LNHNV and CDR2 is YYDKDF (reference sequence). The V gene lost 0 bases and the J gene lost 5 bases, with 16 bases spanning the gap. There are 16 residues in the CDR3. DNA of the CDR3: TGTGCCACCAGCAGAGAGTATGCGATCCTTCCGGAGACCCAGTACTTC. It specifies CATSREYAILPETQYF.

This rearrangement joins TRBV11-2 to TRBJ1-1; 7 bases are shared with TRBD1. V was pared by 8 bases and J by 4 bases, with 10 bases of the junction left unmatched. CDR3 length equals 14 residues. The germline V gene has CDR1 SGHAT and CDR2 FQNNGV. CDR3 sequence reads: CASVSQGIGTEAFF. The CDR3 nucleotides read TGTGCCAGCGTATCACAGGGGATCGGCACTGAAGCTTTCTTT.

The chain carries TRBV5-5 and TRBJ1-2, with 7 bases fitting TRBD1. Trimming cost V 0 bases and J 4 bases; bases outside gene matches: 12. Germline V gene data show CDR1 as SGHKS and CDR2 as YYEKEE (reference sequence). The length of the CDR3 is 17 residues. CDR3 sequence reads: CASSLERLTGILYGYTF. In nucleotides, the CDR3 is TGTGCCAGCAGCTTGGAAAGGTTGACAGGGATACTCTATGGCTACACCTTC.

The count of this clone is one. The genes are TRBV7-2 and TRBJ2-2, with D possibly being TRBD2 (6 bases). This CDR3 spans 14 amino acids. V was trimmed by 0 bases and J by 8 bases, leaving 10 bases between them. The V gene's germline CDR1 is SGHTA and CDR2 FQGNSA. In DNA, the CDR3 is TGTGCCAGCAGCTTAGCCGCCAGCGGGGGGGAGCTGTTTTTT. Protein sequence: CASSLAASGGELFF. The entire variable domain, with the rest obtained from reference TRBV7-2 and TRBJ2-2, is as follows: GAGVSQSPSNKVTEKGKDVELRCDPISGHTALYWYRQSLGQGLEFLIYFQGNSAPDKSGLPSDRFSAERTGGSVSTLTIQRTQQEDSAVYLCASSLAASGGELFFGEGSRLTVL.

This CDR3 is CASSLTGRGTEAFF. The CDR3 nucleotides read TGTGCCAGCAGCTTAACTGGCAGGGGGACTGAAGCTTTCTTT. The chain combines TRBV7-8 with TRBJ1-1; 7 bases align to TRBD1. Germline lookup yields CDR1 SGHVS and CDR2 FQNEAQ. V shed 2 bases, J shed 5 bases, and the junction held 5 bases outside the gene matches. CDR3 size: 14 residues. The complete variable domain, with remaining parts taken from reference TRBV7-8 and TRBJ1-1, reads GAGVSQSPRYKVAKRGQDVALRCDPISGHVSLFWYQQALGQGPEFLTYFQNEAQLDKSGLPSDRFFAERPEGSVSTLKIQRTQQEDSAVYLCASSLTGRGTEAFFGQGTRLTVV.

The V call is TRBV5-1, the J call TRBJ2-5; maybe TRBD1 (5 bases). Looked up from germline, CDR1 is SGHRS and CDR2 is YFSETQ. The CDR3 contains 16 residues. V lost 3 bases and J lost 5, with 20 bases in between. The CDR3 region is CASSYQGEARWETQYF. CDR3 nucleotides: TGCGCCAGCAGCTACCAGGGTGAGGCGCGTTGGGAGACCCAGTACTTC.

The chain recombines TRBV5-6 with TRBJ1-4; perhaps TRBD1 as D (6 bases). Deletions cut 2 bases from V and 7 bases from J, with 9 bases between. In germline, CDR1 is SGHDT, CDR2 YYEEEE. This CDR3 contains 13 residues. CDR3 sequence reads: CASSFAGAEKLFF. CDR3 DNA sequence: TGTGCCAGCAGCTTTGCAGGGGCTGAAAAACTGTTTTTT.

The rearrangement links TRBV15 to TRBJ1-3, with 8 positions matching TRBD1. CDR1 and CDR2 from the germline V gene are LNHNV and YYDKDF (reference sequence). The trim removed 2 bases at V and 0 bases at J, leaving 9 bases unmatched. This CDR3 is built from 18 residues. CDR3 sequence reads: CATSRTRDRSVSGNTIYF. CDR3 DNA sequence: TGTGCCACCAGCAGAACCCGGGACAGGTCCGTCTCTGGAAACACCATATATTTT. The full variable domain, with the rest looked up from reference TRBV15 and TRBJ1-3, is DAMVIQNPRYQVTQFGKPVTLSCSQTLNHNVMYWYQQKSSQAPKLLFHYYDKDFNNEADTPDNFQSRRPNTSFCFLDIRSPGLGDTAMYLCATSRTRDRSVSGNTIYFGEGSWLTVV.

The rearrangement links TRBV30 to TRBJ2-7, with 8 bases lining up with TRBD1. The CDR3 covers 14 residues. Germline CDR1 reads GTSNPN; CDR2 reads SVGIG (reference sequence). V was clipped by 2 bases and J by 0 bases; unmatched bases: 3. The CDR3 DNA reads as TGTGCCTGGAGTCCAACAGGGGGCTCCTACGAGCAGTACTTC. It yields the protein CAWSPTGGSYEQYF. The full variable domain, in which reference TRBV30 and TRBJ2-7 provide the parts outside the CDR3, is SQTIHQWPATLVQPVGSPLSLECTVEGTSNPNLYWYRQAAGRGLQLLFYSVGIGQISSEVPQNLSASRPQDRQFILSSKKLLLSDSGFYLCAWSPTGGSYEQYFGPGTRLTVT.

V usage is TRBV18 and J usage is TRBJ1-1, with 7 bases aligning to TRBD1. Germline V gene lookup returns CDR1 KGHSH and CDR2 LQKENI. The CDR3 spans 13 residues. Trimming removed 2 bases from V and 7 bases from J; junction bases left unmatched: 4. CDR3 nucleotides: TGTGCCAGCTCACCAGCCCGGGACAGTGAAGCTTTCTTT. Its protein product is CASSPARDSEAFF.

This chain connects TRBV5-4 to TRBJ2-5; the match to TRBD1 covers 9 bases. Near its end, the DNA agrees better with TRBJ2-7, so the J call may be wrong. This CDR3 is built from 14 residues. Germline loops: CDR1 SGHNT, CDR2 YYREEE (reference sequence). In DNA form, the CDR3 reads TGTGCCAGCAGCGGGGACAGGGCCGCCTACGAGCAGTACTTC. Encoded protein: CASSGDRAAYEQYF.

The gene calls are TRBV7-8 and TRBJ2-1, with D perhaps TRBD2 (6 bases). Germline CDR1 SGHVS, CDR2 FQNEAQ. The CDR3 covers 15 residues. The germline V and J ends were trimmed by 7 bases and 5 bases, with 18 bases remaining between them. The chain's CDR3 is CASTLVGLEDNEQFF. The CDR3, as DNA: TGTGCCAGCACCCTTGTGGGACTGGAAGACAATGAGCAGTTCTTC.

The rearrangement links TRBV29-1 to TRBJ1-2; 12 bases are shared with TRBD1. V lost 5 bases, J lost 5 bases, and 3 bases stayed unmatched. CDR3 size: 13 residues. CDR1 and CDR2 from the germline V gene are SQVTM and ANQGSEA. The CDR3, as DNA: TGCAGCGTTCGGGACAGGGGGCGATATGGCTACACCTTC. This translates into CSVRDRGRYGYTF.

The CDR3 region is CASSSLGGPATNEKLFF. For the CDR3, the DNA is TGCGCCAGCAGCTCGTTGGGAGGGCCGGCAACTAATGAAAAACTGTTTTTT. The chain employs TRBV5-1 and TRBJ1-4; unclear D gene. The germline V gene has CDR1 SGHRS and CDR2 YFSETQ. This CDR3 is 17 amino acids long. V was cut by 3 bases and J by 0 bases, with 15 bases left in between.

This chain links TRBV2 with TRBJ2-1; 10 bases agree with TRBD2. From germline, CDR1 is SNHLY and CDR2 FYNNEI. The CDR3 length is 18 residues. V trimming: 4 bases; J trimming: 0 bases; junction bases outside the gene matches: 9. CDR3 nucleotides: TGTGCCAGCAGTGGCCCTAGGGCTAGCGGGAGCTCCTACAATGAGCAGTTCTTC. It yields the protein CASSGPRASGSSYNEQFF.